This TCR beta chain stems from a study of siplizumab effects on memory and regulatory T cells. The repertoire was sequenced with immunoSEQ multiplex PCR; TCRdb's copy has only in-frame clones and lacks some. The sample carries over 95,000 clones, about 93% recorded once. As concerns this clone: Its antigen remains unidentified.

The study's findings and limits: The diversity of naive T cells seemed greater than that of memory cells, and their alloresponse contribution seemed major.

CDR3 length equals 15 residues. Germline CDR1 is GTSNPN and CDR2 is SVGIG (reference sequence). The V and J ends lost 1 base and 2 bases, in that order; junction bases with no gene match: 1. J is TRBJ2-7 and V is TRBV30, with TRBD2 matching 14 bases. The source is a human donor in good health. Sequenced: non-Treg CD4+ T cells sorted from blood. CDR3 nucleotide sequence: TGTGCCTGGAGTGCGACTAGCGGGGGGGCCTACGAGCAGTACTTC. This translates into CAWSATSGGAYEQYF.